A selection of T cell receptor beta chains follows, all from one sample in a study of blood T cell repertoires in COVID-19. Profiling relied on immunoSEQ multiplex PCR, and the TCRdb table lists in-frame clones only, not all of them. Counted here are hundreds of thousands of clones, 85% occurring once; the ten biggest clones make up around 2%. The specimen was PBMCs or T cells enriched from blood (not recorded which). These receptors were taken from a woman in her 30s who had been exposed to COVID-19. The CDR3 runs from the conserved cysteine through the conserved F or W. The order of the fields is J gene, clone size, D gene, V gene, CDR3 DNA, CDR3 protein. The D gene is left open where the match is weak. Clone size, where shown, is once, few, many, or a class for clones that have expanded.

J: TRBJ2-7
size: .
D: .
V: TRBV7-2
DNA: TGTGCCAGCAGTCAGGGGCGGGGGCACTCCTACGAGCAGTACTTC
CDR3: CASSQGRGHSYEQYF

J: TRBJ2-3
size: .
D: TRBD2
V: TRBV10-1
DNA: TGCGCCAGCAGTATAGAGCGGGATGTCGGGAATACGCAGTATTTT
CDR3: CASSIERDVGNTQYF

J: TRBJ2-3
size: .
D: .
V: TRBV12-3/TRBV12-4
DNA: TGTGCCAGCAGCCGAGAGCGAGATACGCAGTATTTT
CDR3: CASSRERDTQYF

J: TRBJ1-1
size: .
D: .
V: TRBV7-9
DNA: TGTGCCAGCAGCTTCGACACCGTGAACACTGAAGCTTTCTTT
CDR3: CASSFDTVNTEAFF

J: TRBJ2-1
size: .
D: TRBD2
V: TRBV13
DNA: TGTGCCAGCAGCCAAGGCGGGGCGGGGGGTCACAATGAGCAGTTCTTC
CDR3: CASSQGGAGGHNEQFF

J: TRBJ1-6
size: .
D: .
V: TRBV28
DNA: TGTGCCAGCTCGCCAGTCCATAATTCACCCCTCCACTTT
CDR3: CASSPVHNSPLHF

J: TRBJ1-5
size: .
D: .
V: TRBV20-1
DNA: TGCAGTGCTAGTACAGGGAGCAATCAGCCCCAGCATTTT
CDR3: CSASTGSNQPQHF

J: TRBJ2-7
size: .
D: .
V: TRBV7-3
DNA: TGTGCCAGCAGCTTAGCGTCGATTAGCGGACCTTACGAGCAGTACTTC
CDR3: CASSLASISGPYEQYF

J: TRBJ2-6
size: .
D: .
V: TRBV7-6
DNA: TGTGCCAGCAGCTTACCAGTCTCTGGGGCCAACGTCCTGACTTTC
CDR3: CASSLPVSGANVLTF

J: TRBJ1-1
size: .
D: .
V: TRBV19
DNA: TGTGCCAGCCTCAGAGGGGGGGGGCGAGCTGAAGCTTTCTTT
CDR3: CASLRGGGRAEAFF

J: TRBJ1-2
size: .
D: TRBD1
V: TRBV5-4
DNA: TGTGCCAGCAGCCCGCCGACAGGGACTAACTATGGCTACACCTTC
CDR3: CASSPPTGTNYGYTF

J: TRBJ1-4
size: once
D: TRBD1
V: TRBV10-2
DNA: TGCGCCAGCAGTGAATCGGGACAGGGAGGTGAAAAACTGTTTTTT
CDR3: CASSESGQGGEKLFF

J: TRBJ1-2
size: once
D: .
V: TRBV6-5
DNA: TGTGCCAGCCTTGGGGCAGGGGTTAACTATGGCTACACCTTC
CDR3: CASLGAGVNYGYTF

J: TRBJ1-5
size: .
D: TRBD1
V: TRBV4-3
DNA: TGCGCCAGCAGCCACGACCGGACAGGGGATTTCAATCAGCCCCAGCATTTT
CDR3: CASSHDRTGDFNQPQHF

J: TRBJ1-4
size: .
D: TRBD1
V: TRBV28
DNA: TGTGCCACCTCCCCAGGGGGCGGGAATGAAAAACTGTTTTTT
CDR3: CATSPGGGNEKLFF

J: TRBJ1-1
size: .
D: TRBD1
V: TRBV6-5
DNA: TGTGCCAGCAGTAATCCGGGACAGGGCTCTGAAGCTTTCTTT
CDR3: CASSNPGQGSEAFF

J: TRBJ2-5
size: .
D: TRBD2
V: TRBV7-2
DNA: TGTGCCAGCAGCCTTTCTAGCGGGGGGCTTCAAGAGACCCAGTACTTC
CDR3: CASSLSSGGLQETQYF

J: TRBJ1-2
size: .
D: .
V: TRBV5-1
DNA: TGCGCCAGCAGTTTCACAGGGACTAACTATGGCTACACCTTC
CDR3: CASSFTGTNYGYTF

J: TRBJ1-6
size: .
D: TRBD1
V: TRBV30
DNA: TGTGCCTGGAAAACCATTAAGACAGGGTCAGATAATTCACCCCTCCACTTT
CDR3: CAWKTIKTGSDNSPLHF

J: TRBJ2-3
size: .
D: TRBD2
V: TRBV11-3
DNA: TGTGCCAGCAGCTTGCGCACTGGGGGGGGCACAGATACGCAGTATTTT
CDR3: CASSLRTGGGTDTQYF

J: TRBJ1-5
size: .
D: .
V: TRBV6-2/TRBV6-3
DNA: TGTGCCAGCAGTTACTCAGCGGGGAGGGAAAACCCTTTCAATCAGCCCCAGCATTTT
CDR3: CASSYSAGRENPFNQPQHF

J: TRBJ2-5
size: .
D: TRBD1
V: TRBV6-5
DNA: TGTGCCAGCAGCACCGGGACAGCAAGGCGAGAGACCCAGTACTTC
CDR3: CASSTGTARRETQYF

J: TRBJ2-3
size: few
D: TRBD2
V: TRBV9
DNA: TGTGCCAGCAGCACCACGGGAGGGGATACGCAGTATTTT
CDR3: CASSTTGGDTQYF

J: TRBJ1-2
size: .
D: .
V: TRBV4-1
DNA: TGCGCCAGCAGCCCCTCCCCGGGGGGGATCGATGGCTACACCTTC
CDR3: CASSPSPGGIDGYTF

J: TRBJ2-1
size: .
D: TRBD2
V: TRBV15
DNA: TGTGCCACCAGTCCCCGACTAGCGGGAGATTATGAGCAGTTCTTC
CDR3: CATSPRLAGDYEQFF

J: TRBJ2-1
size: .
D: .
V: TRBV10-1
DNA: TGCGCCAGCAGGCGGGACGATAGCTCCTACAATGAGCAGTTCTTC
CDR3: CASRRDDSSYNEQFF

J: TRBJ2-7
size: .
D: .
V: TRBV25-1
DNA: TGTGCCAGCAGTGAATCAGGGAACGAGCAGTACTTC
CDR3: CASSESGNEQYF

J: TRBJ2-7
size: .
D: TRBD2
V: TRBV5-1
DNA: TGCGCCAGCAGTATAGCGGGCTCACTTTACGAGCAGTACTTC
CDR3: CASSIAGSLYEQYF

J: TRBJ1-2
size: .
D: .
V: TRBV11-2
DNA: TGTGCCAGCAGCTTAGATCGACTCTATGGCTACACCTTC
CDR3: CASSLDRLYGYTF

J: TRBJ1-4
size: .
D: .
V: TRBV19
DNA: TGTGCCAGTAGCAAAGTACAGGGAGAACTGTTTTTT
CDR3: CASSKVQGELFF

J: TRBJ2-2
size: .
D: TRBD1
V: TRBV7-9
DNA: TGTGCCAGCAGTCCCGGGACAGGGGTATCAGCTAGTAACACCGGGGAGCTGTTTTTT
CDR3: CASSPGTGVSASNTGELFF

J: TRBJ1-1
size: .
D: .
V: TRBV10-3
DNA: TGTGCCATCAGTGGGGGGGGGAGAATGGAAGCTTTCTTT
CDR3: CAISGGGRMEAFF

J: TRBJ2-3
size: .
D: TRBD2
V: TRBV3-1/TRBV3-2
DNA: TGTGCCAGCAGCCAAGTGGGCGGGGGGGCAGTAGATACGCAGTATTTT
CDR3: CASSQVGGGAVDTQYF

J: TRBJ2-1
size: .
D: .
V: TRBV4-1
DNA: TGCGCCAGCAGCCAAGCTACGAGCTCCTACAATGAGCAGTTCTTC
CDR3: CASSQATSSYNEQFF

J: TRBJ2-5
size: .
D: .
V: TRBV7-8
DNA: TGTGCCAGCAGCTCACAGGAAGACGGGACCCAGTACTTC
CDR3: CASSSQEDGTQYF

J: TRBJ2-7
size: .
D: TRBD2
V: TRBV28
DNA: TGTGCCAACTTCCGAAGGAACCAGCGGGGCGAGCAGTACTTC
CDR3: CANFRRNQRGEQYF

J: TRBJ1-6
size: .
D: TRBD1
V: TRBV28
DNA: TGTGCCAGCAGCCCTATGACAGGGTCTAATTCACCCCTCCACTTT
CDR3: CASSPMTGSNSPLHF

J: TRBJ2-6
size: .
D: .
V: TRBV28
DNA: TGTGCCAGCAGTTCCCAATCGGACAGCGCTGGCCGGGCCAACGTCCTGACTTTC
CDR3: CASSSQSDSAGRANVLTF

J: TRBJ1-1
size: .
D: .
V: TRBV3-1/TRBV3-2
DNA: TGTGCCAGCAGCCATCGTCGCGAGCGCACTGAAGCTTTCTTT
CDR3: CASSHRRERTEAFF

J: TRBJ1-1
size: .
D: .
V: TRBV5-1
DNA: TGCGCCAGCAGCTTGGGCTGGCAGAACACTGAAGCTTTCTTT
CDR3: CASSLGWQNTEAFF

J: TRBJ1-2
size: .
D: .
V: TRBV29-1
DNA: TGCAGCGTTGTTATTAGTTGGAAGGGAGGTAACTATGGCTACACCTTC
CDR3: CSVVISWKGGNYGYTF

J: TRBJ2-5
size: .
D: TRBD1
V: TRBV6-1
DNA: TGTGCCAGCAGGGAACCGGGACAGGGACTGGGGCAGACCCAGTACTTC
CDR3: CASREPGQGLGQTQYF

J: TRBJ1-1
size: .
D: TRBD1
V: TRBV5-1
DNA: TGCGCCAGCAGCTTGGATAAGGGGGCGAACACTGAAGCTTTCTTT
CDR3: CASSLDKGANTEAFF

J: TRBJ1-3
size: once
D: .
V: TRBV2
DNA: TGTGCCAGCAGTTCAGAAAACAACATATATTTT
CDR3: CASSSENNIYF

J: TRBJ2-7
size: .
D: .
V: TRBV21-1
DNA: TGTGCCAGCAGCCCATCTCCGACAGGGGAGAGGGAGCAGTACTTC
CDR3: CASSPSPTGEREQYF

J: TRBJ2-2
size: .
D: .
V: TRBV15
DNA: TGTGCCACCAGCAGTTCCACTCCACGTAGGGGCCCCGGGGAGCTGTTTTTT
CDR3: CATSSSTPRRGPGELFF

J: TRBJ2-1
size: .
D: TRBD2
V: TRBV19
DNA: TGTGCCAGTACCAAGGGACTAGCGGACTCCTACAATGAGCAGTTCTTC
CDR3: CASTKGLADSYNEQFF

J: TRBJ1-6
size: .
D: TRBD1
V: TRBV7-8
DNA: TGTGCCAGCAGCTACCGGGACAGGGACTCACCCCTCCACTTT
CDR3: CASSYRDRDSPLHF

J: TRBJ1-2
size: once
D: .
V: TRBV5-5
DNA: TGTGCCAGCAGCTTGAGAGATTTCTATGGCTACACCTTC
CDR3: CASSLRDFYGYTF

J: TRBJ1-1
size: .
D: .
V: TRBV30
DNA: TGTGCCTGGAGTGTTGACTTCCTCGGCGGAGCTTTCTTT
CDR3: CAWSVDFLGGAFF

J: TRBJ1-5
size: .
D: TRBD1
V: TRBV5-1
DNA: TGCGCCAGCAGCAGGACAGGGGGCGACGATCAGCCCCAGCATTTT
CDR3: CASSRTGGDDQPQHF

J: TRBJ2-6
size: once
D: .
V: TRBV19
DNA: TGTGCCAGTAGTATGAGCAGGGCTAGTCCGCCCTCTGGGGCCAACGTCCTGACTTTC
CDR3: CASSMSRASPPSGANVLTF

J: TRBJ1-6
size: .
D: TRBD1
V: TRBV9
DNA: TGTGCCAGGGTGGACAGGGGCTGTGTAAGGTCACCCCTCCACTTT
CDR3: CARVDRGCVRSPLHF

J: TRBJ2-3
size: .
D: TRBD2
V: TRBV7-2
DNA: TGTGCCAGCAGCTTAGCTAGCGGGGGCTTCTTTCGCACAGATACGCAGTATTTT
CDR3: CASSLASGGFFRTDTQYF